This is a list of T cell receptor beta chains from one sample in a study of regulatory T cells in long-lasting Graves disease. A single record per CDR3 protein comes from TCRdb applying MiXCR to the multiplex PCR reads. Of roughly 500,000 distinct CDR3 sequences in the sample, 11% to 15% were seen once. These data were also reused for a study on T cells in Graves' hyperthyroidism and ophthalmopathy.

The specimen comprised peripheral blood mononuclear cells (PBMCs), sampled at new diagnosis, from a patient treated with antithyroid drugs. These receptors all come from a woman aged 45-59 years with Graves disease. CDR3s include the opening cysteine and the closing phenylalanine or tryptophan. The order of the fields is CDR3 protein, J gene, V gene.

CDR3aa: CAISEGGAQNQPQHF; j_gene: TRBJ1-5; v_gene: TRBV10-3
CDR3aa: CASSTGFSYTDTQYF; j_gene: TRBJ2-3; v_gene: TRBV9
CDR3aa: CASSLGRQLNEKLFF; j_gene: TRBJ1-4; v_gene: TRBV7-6
CDR3aa: CASSLDGDISQPQHF; j_gene: TRBJ1-5; v_gene: TRBV5-1
CDR3aa: CASSPQAEGVYEQYF; j_gene: TRBJ2-7; v_gene: TRBV18
CDR3aa: CASSSGTGLAYEQYF; j_gene: TRBJ2-7; v_gene: TRBV5-1
CDR3aa: CATRQGYNEKLFF; j_gene: TRBJ1-4; v_gene: TRBV28
CDR3aa: CAISRDRGPGGQPQHF; j_gene: TRBJ1-5; v_gene: TRBV10-3
CDR3aa: CASSVGSAGPAGYTF; j_gene: TRBJ1-2; v_gene: TRBV27
CDR3aa: CASSQGTTSREQYF; j_gene: TRBJ2-7; v_gene: TRBV3-1
CDR3aa: CAISASGRADIQYF; j_gene: TRBJ2-4; v_gene: TRBV10-3
CDR3aa: CASRWGRQGTTDTQYF; j_gene: TRBJ2-3; v_gene: TRBV6-1
CDR3aa: CASSQDTYRRLAQETQYF; j_gene: TRBJ2-5; v_gene: TRBV3-1
CDR3aa: CASSGPREDSPLHF; j_gene: TRBJ1-6; v_gene: TRBV6-1
CDR3aa: CASSSPAGGLNYGYTF; j_gene: TRBJ1-2; v_gene: TRBV28
CDR3aa: CASSQEGGYNEQFF; j_gene: TRBJ2-1; v_gene: TRBV2
CDR3aa: CASSPWGGQTYNEQFF; j_gene: TRBJ2-1; v_gene: TRBV19
CDR3aa: CASSQPHRGLSSYNEQFF; j_gene: TRBJ2-1; v_gene: TRBV4-1
CDR3aa: CASSFGSTEAFF; j_gene: TRBJ1-1; v_gene: TRBV12-3/TRBV12-4
CDR3aa: CASSNTGTGGYEQYF; j_gene: TRBJ2-7; v_gene: TRBV27
CDR3aa: CASSFGVDTEAFF; j_gene: TRBJ1-1; v_gene: TRBV7-9
CDR3aa: CASSLGRGLAGEMDQETQYF; j_gene: TRBJ2-5; v_gene: TRBV13
CDR3aa: CASSLDTVAEKLFF; j_gene: TRBJ1-4; v_gene: TRBV5-5
CDR3aa: CASTAAGIKDIQYF; j_gene: TRBJ2-4; v_gene: TRBV28
CDR3aa: CASSPTGKASSYEQYF; j_gene: TRBJ2-7; v_gene: TRBV9
CDR3aa: CAISDQGDTQYF; j_gene: TRBJ2-3; v_gene: TRBV10-3
CDR3aa: CAISEGGLDSYEQYF; j_gene: TRBJ2-7; v_gene: TRBV10-3
CDR3aa: CASSFISGANVLTF; j_gene: TRBJ2-6; v_gene: TRBV28
CDR3aa: CSTGTVGLYEQYF; j_gene: TRBJ2-7; v_gene: TRBV29-1
CDR3aa: CASSLISSTRPNQPQHF; j_gene: TRBJ1-5; v_gene: TRBV5-5
CDR3aa: CASSFGRGGYEQYF; j_gene: TRBJ2-7; v_gene: TRBV7-9
CDR3aa: CASSLGDIAGVNYNEQFF; j_gene: TRBJ2-1; v_gene: TRBV11-2
CDR3aa: CATSPRGRQPQHF; j_gene: TRBJ1-5; v_gene: TRBV24-1
CDR3aa: CASRSGTRNTGELFF; j_gene: TRBJ2-2; v_gene: TRBV6-1
CDR3aa: CASSPRDRGNTEAFF; j_gene: TRBJ1-1; v_gene: TRBV3-1
CDR3aa: CASSRGPSGNRGNEQFF; j_gene: TRBJ2-1; v_gene: TRBV11-2
CDR3aa: CASSPEGGGAGELFF; j_gene: TRBJ2-2; v_gene: TRBV5-1
CDR3aa: CASSGFTAKNIQYF; j_gene: TRBJ2-4; v_gene: TRBV10-2
CDR3aa: CASSWSGRGDHQPQHF; j_gene: TRBJ1-5; v_gene: TRBV6-2/TRBV6-3
CDR3aa: CTWRATLNTEAFF; j_gene: -; v_gene: TRBV30
CDR3aa: CASSLAPGLAGENTQYF; j_gene: TRBJ2-3; v_gene: TRBV7-3
CDR3aa: CASSLGSGTDEQYF; j_gene: TRBJ2-7; v_gene: TRBV5-1
CDR3aa: CASSLDRFGYEQYF; j_gene: TRBJ2-7; v_gene: TRBV7-9
CDR3aa: CASSSRTDTQYF; j_gene: TRBJ2-3; v_gene: TRBV13
CDR3aa: CASSQGGLQYNEQFF; j_gene: TRBJ2-1; v_gene: TRBV4-1
CDR3aa: CASTSLGFSSTDTQYF; j_gene: TRBJ2-3; v_gene: TRBV28
CDR3aa: CASSYEQQGAYNSPLHF; j_gene: TRBJ1-6; v_gene: TRBV5-5
CDR3aa: CASSTQGLSYNEQFF; j_gene: TRBJ2-1; v_gene: TRBV11-1